Given below is one T cell receptor beta chain in context. The target antigen is unknown. These donors were members of the roughly 120-subject validation cohort, a group separate from the roughly 670-subject first cohort. This entry belongs to a study of cytomegalovirus exposure and HLA in healthy donors. Points from the study as a whole: Three CMV-associated chains proved CMV antigen-specific in vitro. The authors enumerated roughly 180 TCR beta chains as linked to cytomegalovirus. First-cohort TCR clusters were later found to tend to co-occur in the 90 to 150 validation repertoires.

Clones were sequenced by immunoSEQ multiplex PCR, and TCRdb holds only the in-frame ones, with some missing. The data contain 200,000 or so clones, roughly 84% of them singletons. This CDR3 contains 13 residues. Trimming took 5 bases from V and 3 from J, leaving 10 bases between them. Per the germline V gene, CDR1 is KGHSH and CDR2 is LQKENI. The sequenced sample consisted of PBMCs. The sequence came from a woman in her twenties or thirties in good health and CMV-seropositive. V gene TRBV18 combines with J gene TRBJ2-5; D is perhaps TRBD1 (6 bases). This CDR3 is CASSLQGKETQYF. CDR3 DNA: TGTGCCAGCTCATTACAGGGAAAAGAGACCCAGTACTTC.